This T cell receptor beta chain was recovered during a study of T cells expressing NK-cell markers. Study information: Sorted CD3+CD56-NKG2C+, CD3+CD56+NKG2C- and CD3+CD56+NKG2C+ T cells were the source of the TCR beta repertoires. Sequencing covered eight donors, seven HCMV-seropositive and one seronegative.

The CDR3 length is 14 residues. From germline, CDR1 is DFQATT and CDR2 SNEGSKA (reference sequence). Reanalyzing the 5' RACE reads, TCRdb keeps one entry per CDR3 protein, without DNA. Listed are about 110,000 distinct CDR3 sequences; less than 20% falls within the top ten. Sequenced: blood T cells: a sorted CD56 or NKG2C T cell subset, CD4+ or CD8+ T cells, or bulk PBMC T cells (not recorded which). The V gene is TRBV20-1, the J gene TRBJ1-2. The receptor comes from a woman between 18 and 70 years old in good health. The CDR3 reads CSARDRESNYGYTF.